The TCR beta chain described here comes from a study of early T cells in non-severe SARS-CoV-2 infection. TCRdb called the 5' RACE reads again in MiXCR, with one record for every CDR3 protein. Of around 93,000 distinct CDR3 sequences listed, 10% to 15% are singletons. The CDR3 has 15 residues. The V gene's germline CDR1 is MNHEY and CDR2 SMNVEV (reference sequence). Trimming stripped 1 base from V and 0 bases from J, with 9 bases between. The input for sequencing was whole blood, taken at baseline. This TCR came from an adult who was a healthcare worker with PCR-confirmed SARS-CoV-2 infection or an uninfected control (not recorded which). This chain uses TRBV27 with TRBJ1-2; tentatively, D is TRBD1 (5 bases). The CDR3 DNA sequence: TGTGCCAGCAGTTTATGGGCAGGGACTAACTATGGCTACACCTTC. This sequence encodes CASSLWAGTNYGYTF.